This T cell receptor (beta chain) was sequenced during a study of beta chain features in type 1 diabetes. The sequenced template was cDNA made from the entire isolated RNA. Profiling relied on immunoSEQ multiplex PCR, and the TCRdb table lists in-frame clones only, not all of them. The table has 150,000 or so clones, more than 9.5% seen once. Trimming shortened V by 7 bases and J by 4 bases, and 8 bases separated the two germline ends. This CDR3 is 11 amino acids long. Germline CDR1 reads SGHRS; CDR2 reads YFSETQ. Regarding this clone: Its target is not known.

Overall study results and limits: In every one of the four CD4+ subsets, TCRB CDR3s were moderately but significantly shorter in Type 1 diabetes patients. Patients with type 1 diabetes carried fewer insertions and had more deletions at their VDJ junctions.

Blood was collected once per donor into heparin, averaging about 116 mL. V is TRBV5-1 and J is TRBJ1-2; the D is unclear. This clonotype originated in a man aged 18 to 29 in good health. Sequencing was carried out using central memory CD4+ T cells from blood. This CDR3 is CASGSSYGYTF. The CDR3 nucleotides are TGCGCCAGCGGATCGAGCTATGGCTACACCTTC.